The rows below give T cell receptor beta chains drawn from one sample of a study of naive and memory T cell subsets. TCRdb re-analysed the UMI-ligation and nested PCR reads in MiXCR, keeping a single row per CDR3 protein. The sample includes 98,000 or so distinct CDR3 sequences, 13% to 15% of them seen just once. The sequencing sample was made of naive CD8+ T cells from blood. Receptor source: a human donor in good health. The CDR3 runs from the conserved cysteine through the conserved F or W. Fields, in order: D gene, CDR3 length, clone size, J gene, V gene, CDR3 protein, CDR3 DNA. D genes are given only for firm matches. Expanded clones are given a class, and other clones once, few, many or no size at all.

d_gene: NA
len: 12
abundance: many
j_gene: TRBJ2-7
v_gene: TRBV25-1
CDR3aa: CASSPPSFEQYF
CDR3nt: TGTGCCAGCAGTCCTCCAAGTTTCGAGCAGTACTTC

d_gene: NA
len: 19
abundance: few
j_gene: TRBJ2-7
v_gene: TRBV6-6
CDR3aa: CASSYGAPLGGSEPYEQYF
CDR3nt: TGTGCCAGCAGTTACGGTGCCCCACTTGGAGGGTCTGAGCCATACGAGCAGTACTTC

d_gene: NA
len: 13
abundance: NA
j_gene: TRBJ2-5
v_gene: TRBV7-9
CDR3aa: CASSSDSQETQYF
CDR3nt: TGTGCCAGCAGCTCGGACAGCCAAGAGACCCAGTACTTC

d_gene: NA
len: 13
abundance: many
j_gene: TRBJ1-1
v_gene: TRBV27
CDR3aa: CASSFGLEGEAFF
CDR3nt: TGTGCCAGCAGTTTTGGTCTCGAGGGTGAAGCTTTCTTT

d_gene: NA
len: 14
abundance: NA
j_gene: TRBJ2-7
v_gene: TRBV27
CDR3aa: CASSLNKPSLEQYF
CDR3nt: TGTGCCAGCAGTCTCAACAAGCCTAGTCTCGAGCAGTACTTC

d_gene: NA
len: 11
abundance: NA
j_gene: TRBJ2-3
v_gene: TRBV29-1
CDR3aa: CPGPKRDTQYF
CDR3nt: TGCCCCGGCCCCAAGCGGGATACGCAGTATTTT

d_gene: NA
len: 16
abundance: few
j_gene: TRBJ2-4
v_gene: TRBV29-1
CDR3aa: CSVEDPGSIAKNIQYF
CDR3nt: TGCAGCGTTGAAGATCCAGGTTCAATAGCCAAAAACATTCAGTACTTC

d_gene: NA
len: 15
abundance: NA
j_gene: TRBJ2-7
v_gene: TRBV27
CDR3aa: CASSHREESSYEQYF
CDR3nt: TGTGCCAGCAGCCACAGGGAGGAGAGCTCCTACGAGCAGTACTTC

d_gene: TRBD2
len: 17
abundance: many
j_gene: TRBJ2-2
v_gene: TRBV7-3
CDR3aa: CASRSGLAGENTGELFF
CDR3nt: TGTGCCAGCAGATCGGGACTAGCGGGGGAGAACACCGGGGAGCTGTTTTTT

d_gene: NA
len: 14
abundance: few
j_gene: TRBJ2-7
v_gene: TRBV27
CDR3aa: CASSLSGVDYEQYF
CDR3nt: TGTGCCAGCAGTTTGTCGGGGGTCGACTACGAGCAGTACTTC

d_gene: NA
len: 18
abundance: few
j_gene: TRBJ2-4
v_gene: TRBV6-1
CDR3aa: CASSEREALGQAKNIQYF
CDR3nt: TGTGCCAGCAGTGAACGGGAGGCCCTGGGACAGGCAAAAAACATTCAGTACTTC

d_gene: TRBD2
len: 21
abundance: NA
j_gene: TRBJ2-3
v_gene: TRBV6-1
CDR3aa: CASSEARQLAGLHLNTDTQYF
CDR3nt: TGTGCCAGCAGTGAAGCGCGGCAACTAGCGGGACTACATCTGAACACAGATACGCAGTATTTT

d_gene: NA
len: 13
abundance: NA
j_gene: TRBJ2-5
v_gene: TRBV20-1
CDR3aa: CSARGRLQETQYF
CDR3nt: TGCAGTGCTAGGGGACGGCTGCAAGAGACCCAGTACTTC

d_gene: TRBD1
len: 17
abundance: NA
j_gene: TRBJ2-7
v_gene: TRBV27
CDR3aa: CASSFRSPTGGVYEQYF
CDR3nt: TGTGCCAGCAGTTTTCGTTCCCCGACAGGGGGGGTCTACGAGCAGTACTTC

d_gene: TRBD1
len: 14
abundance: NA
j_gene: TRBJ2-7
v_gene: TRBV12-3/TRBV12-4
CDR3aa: CASSLGQSSYEQYF
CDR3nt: TGTGCCAGCAGCCTGGGACAGTCTTCCTACGAGCAGTACTTC

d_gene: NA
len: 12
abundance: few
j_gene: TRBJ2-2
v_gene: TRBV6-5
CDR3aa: CASSKVSGELFF
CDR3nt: TGTGCCAGCAGTAAGGTGTCCGGGGAGCTGTTTTTT